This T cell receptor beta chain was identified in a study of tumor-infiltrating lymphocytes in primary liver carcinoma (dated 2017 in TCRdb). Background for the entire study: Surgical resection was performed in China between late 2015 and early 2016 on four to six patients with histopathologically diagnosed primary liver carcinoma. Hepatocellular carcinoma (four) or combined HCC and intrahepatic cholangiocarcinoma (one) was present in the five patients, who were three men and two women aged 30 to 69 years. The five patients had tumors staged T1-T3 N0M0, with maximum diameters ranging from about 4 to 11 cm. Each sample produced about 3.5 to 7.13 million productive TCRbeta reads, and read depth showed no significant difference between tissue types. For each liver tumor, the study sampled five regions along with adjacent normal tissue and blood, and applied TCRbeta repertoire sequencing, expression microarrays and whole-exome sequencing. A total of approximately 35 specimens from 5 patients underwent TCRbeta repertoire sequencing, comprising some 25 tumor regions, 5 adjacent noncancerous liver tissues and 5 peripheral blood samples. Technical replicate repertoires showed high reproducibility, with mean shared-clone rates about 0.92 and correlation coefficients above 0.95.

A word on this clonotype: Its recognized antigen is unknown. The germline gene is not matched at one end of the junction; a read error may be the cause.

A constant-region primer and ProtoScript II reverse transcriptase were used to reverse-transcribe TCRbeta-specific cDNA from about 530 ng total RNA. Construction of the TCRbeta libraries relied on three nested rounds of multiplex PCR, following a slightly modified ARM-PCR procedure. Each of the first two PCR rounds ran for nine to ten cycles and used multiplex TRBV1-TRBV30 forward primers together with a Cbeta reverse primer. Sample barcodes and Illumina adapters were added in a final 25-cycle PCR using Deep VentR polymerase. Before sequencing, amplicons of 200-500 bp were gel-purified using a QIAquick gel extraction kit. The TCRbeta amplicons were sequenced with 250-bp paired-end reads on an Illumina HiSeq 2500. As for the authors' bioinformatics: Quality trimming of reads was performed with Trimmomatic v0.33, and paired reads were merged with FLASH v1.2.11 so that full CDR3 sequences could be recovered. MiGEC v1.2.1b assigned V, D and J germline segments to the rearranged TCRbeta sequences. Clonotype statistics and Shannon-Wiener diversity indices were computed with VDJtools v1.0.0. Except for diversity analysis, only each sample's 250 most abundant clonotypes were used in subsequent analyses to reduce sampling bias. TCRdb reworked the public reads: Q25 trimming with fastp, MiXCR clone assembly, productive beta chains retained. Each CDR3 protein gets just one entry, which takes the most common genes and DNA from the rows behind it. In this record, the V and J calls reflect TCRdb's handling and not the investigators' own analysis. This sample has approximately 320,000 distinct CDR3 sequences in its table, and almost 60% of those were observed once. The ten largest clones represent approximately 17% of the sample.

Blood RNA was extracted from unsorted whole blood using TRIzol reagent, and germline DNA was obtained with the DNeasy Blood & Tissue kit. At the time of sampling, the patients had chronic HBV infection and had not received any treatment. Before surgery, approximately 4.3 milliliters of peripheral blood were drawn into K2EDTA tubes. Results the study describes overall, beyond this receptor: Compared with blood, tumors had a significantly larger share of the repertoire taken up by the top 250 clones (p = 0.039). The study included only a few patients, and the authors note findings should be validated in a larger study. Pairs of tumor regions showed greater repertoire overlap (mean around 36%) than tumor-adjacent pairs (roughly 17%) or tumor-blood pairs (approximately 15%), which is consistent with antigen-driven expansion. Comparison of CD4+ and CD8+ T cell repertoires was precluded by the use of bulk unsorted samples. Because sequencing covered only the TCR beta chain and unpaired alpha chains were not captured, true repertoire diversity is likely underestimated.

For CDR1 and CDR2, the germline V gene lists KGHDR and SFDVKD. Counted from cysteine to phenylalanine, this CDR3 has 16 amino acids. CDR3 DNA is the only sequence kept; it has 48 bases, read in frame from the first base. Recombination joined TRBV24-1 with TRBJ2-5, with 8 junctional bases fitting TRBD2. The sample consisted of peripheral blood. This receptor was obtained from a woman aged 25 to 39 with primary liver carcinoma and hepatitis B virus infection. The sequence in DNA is TGTGCCACCAGTGACCAGACCGGGACTAGGCAAGAGACCCAGAACTTC. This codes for CATSDQTGTRQETQNF.